The TCR beta chain under discussion was sequenced for a study of a mutant IDH1 vaccine in newly diagnosed glioma. Time point given: week 35, safety follow-up. Vaccination comprised doses that each held 300 ug of mutant IDH1 20-mer peptide, plus topical imiquimod. The protocol was immunoSEQ multiplex PCR, while the TCRdb copy is restricted to in-frame clones and leaves out a portion. Found here are 30,000 to 40,000 clones, about four fifths of them singletons; the top ten hold approximately 3.4%. As concerns this clone: No antigen is known for it.

The receptor was derived from a man in his forties with glioma. Some clones in this sample may be carry-over from other donors' samples. The specimen comprised PBMCs, sampled from a glioma patient whose treatment included an IDH1 peptide vaccine.

The CDR3 DNA follows: TGTGCCATCAGTGAGTCGAATGGGGGCTCACCCCTCCACTTT. This codes for CAISESNGGSPLHF. The chain is built from TRBV10-3 and TRBJ1-6; tentative D call: TRBD1 (6 bases). Germline CDR1 is ENHRY and CDR2 is SYGVKD. Trimming cost V 0 bases and J 10 bases, with 10 bases left between them. CDR3 length equals 14 residues.